This TCR beta chain was recorded in a study of shared clonotypes between healthy human individuals. Looking at the study overall: The donor group consisted of a couple of women and a few men, aged 18 to 49.

The assay was immunoSEQ multiplex PCR, and TCRdb's table has in-frame clones only and misses some. The top ten hold approximately 1.8% of the sample, which has approximately 720,000 clones, roughly 70% seen once. About this clone itself: Its cognate antigen is unknown.

From germline, CDR1 is MGHDK and CDR2 SYGVNS. Trimming stripped 2 bases from V and 4 bases from J, with 6 bases between. This CDR3 is 14 amino acids long. Points from the study as a whole: Depth of sequencing was expected to influence donor clonotype sharing. Memory subsets had estimated richness that was generally smaller than that of naive subsets.

This chain links TRBV25-1 with TRBJ2-6; D gene uncertain. This sequence was found in a woman aged 30 to 39 in good health. Sequenced: memory CD4+ T cells sorted from blood. Subset reported: CD45RA-negative fraction. In nucleotides, the CDR3 is TGTGCCAGCAGTGAACAGTACGGGGCCAACGTCCTGACTTTC. It codes for CASSEQYGANVLTF.